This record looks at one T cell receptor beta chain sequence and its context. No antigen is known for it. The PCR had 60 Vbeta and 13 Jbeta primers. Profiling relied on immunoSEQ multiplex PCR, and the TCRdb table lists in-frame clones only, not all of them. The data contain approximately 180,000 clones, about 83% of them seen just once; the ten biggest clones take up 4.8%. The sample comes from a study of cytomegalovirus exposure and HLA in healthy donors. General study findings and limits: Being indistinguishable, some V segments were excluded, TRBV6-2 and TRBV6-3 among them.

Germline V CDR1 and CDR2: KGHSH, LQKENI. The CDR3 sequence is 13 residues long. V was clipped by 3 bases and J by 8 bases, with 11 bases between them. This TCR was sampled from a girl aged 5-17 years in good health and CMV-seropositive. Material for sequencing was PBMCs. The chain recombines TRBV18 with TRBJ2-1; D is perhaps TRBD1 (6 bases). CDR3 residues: CASSPGQQDEQFF. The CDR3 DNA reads TGTGCCAGCTCACCTGGACAGCAGGATGAGCAGTTCTTC.